A selection of T cell receptor beta chains follows, all from one sample in a study of radiotherapy plus CTLA-4 blockade in lung cancer. The table came from immunoSEQ multiplex PCR; TCRdb's copy has only in-frame clones and leaves some out. The data contain around 100,000 clones, about four fifths of them singletons. Sample: peripheral blood, taken from a patient treated with radiotherapy plus ipilimumab. Source of these receptors: a human donor with non-small cell lung cancer who had a partial response to radiotherapy plus ipilimumab. Some clones in this sample may be carry-over from other donors' samples. Each CDR3 is given without its conserved first and last residue. Fields, in order: D gene, V gene, CDR3 protein. The D gene is left open where the match is weak.

>NA|TRBV18
ASSPPGSGNIQY
>NA|TRBV9
ASSPRGGSSTDTQY
>NA|TRBV19
ASSIGQLAGETQY
>NA|TRBV19
ASSTSPTRTDTQY
>TRBD1|TRBV7-3
ASSLFVGSAGTGSTDEQF
>NA|TRBV5-1
ASSLETELYGYT
>TRBD2|TRBV19
ASTLGGGGGTDTQY
>NA|TRBV27
ASSFAGLGGYT
>TRBD2|TRBV27
ASSPGLATRNEQF
>TRBD1|TRBV11-2
ASSRHRGPYEQY
>NA|TRBV28
ASSRDLGQY
>TRBD2|TRBV7-2
ASSRTSGQYNEQF
>NA|TRBV4-2
ASSQEATGGPLLF
>TRBD1|TRBV27
ASSPGQGYTDTQY
>NA|TRBV27
ASGRVYEKLF
>NA|TRBV4-1
ASSQGLWLRSDEQY
>TRBD2|TRBV2
ASSGTTTYNEQF
>NA|TRBV6-6
ASSLGARDYGYT
>TRBD2|TRBV28
ASTALAESYEQY
>NA|TRBV28
ASSFRQGTQY
>TRBD1|TRBV2
ASTRGQGVAYNEQF
>NA|TRBV5-6
ASSLRGGTNQPQH
>NA|TRBV15
ATSRDPSALGVGETQY
>TRBD1|TRBV12-5
ASGSDPGGQPQH